This T cell receptor (beta chain) was documented in a study of T cell responses to AZD1222 COVID-19 vaccine. This table comes from immunoSEQ multiplex PCR, and its TCRdb copy is limited to in-frame clones, with some not included. The profile shows about 160,000 clones, about 95% of them singletons. J lost 1 base, V lost 3 bases, and 13 bases had no gene match. The CDR3 length is 18 residues. Germline-derived CDR1 and CDR2 are SGDLS and YYNGEE. The chain combines TRBV9 with TRBJ1-2; 9 nucleotides agree with TRBD1. The source material was peripheral blood, sampled on day 0 of AZD1222 vaccination. The sequence was collected from an adult in good health. Written as DNA, the CDR3 is TGTGCCAGCAGCGAAAACAGGGGGCGCGACGGTAATAACTATGGCTACACCTTC. This sequence encodes CASSENRGRDGNNYGYTF.